These 10 T cell receptor beta chains came from one sample sequenced in a study of T cell clonality in common variable immunodeficiency. Data came from immunoSEQ multiplex PCR; TCRdb stores just in-frame clones and leaves some out. This table lists 15,000 to 16,000 clones. Findings and caveats of the study: In common variable immunodeficiency, TCR beta chains reportedly carried fewer deletions and N-nucleotide insertions.

The antigens of these receptors remain unknown. The sample taken for sequencing was peripheral blood mononuclear cells. The receptors stem from a human donor with common variable immunodeficiency.

The CDR3 protein is CASTRDSSSYEQYF. The covered CDR3 bases are TGTGCCAGCACCCGGGACTCGAGCTCCTACGAG. This rearrangement joins TRBV6-2 or TRBV6-3 to TRBJ2-7, with D tentatively TRBD2 (6 bases). The missing CDR3 end, 3 residues past where the read stops, is filled in from the germline J gene. Germline CDR1 MNHEY, CDR2 SVGEGT. The CDR3 covers 14 residues. The V and J ends lost 7 bases and 0 bases respectively, with 13 bases between them.

The CDR3 is CASSQTTGNTEAFF. The sequenced CDR3 bases are TGTGCCAGTAGTCAGACCACAGGAAACACTGAA. The genes are TRBV19 and TRBJ1-1; TRBD1 is a possible D gene (5 bases). Read sequence stops 3 residues before the CDR3 end, and the germline J gene provides the missing end. The CDR3 has 14 residues. CDR1 LNHDA and CDR2 SQIVND come from the germline V gene (reference sequence). V was trimmed by 5 bases and J by 2 bases, leaving 12 bases between them.

Worth noting for this clone: The read ends 3 residues early relative to the CDR3; the germline J gene fills the gap. V and J are TRBV19 and TRBJ2-7; the match to TRBD1 covers 8 bases. After removal of 3 bases from V and 3 bases from J, the junction contained 10 bases not matched to a gene. The germline CDR1 and CDR2 sequences are LNHDA and SQIVND (reference sequence). The CDR3 totals 16 residues. CDR3 in amino acids: CASSIAQGQGSYEQYF. The sequenced CDR3 bases are TGTGCCAGTAGTATTGCCCAAGGACAGGGTAGCTACGAG.

Partial CDR3 DNA: TGTGCCAGCAGCTTAGGAGTTAAGGGCGATGAG. Residues: CASSLGVKGDE. The full CDR3 protein reads CASSLGVKGDEQFF. V is TRBV11-3 and J is TRBJ2-1, with D unclear. The missing CDR3 end, 3 residues past where the read stops, is filled in from the germline J gene. Trimming removed 1 base at V and 8 bases at J, with 12 bases between. Germline CDR1 and CDR2: SGHNT and YENEEA. The CDR3 extends over 14 amino acids.

Of note for this clone: The missing CDR3 end, 3 residues past where the read stops, is filled in from the germline J gene. The chain employs TRBV19 and TRBJ1-1; 7 bases align to TRBD1. This CDR3 has 12 residues. V shed 9 bases, J shed 1 base, and the junction held 2 bases outside the gene matches. Germline V gene data show CDR1 as LNHDA and CDR2 as SQIVND (reference sequence). The sequenced part of the CDR3 DNA is TGTGCCAGCCGGACAGGGAACACTGAA. Translating gives CASRTGNTE. The whole CDR3 protein is CASRTGNTEAFF.

Remarks on this clone: From the germline J gene comes the end of the CDR3, since the read stops 3 residues before it. The chain couples TRBV20-1 to TRBJ1-5; tentative D call: TRBD1 (5 bases). V was cut by 4 bases and J by 7 bases, with 11 bases left in between. The length of the CDR3 is 12 residues. Germline lookup yields CDR1 DFQATT and CDR2 SNEGSKA (reference sequence). CDR3 amino acids: CSATSGVQPQHF. The CDR3 bases that were read are TGCAGTGCTACGTCGGGGGTCCAGCCC.

As concerns this clone: The sequence runs out 3 residues before the end of the CDR3; the remainder is reconstructed from the germline J gene. The rearrangement uses TRBV30 and TRBJ2-7, with D perhaps matching TRBD2 (6 bases). The germline V gene encodes CDR1 GTSNPN and CDR2 SVGIG (reference sequence). The CDR3 sequence is 12 residues long. Trimming removed 6 bases from V and 2 bases from J, with 11 bases in between. The CDR3 reads CACYAGTYEQYF. The part of the CDR3 DNA that was read is TGTGCCTGTTATGCGGGGACCTACGAG.

Remarks on this clone: The read comes to an end 3 residues before the CDR3 does, leaving the germline J gene to fill in the end. The V call is TRBV18, the J call TRBJ1-1; D perhaps matches TRBD1 (6 bases). V was cut by 6 bases and J by 1 base, with 15 bases left in between. Germline V CDR1 and CDR2: KGHSH, LQKENI. This CDR3 contains 15 residues. This chain's CDR3 is CASSRDQGWNTEAFF. The covered CDR3 bases are TGTGCCAGCTCCCGGGACCAGGGGTGGAACACTGAA.

About this clone itself: The sequenced fragment ends 3 residues before the CDR3 boundary, so the rest is inferred from the germline J gene. The chain carries TRBV20-1 and TRBJ2-7; TRBD1 agrees at 9 bases. The CDR3 consists of 14 residues. V dropped 6 bases and J dropped 2; count of bases not matched to a gene: 8. Germline V gene sequence: CDR1 DFQATT, CDR2 SNEGSKA (reference sequence). The sequenced part of the CDR3 DNA is TGCAGTGCCAACGACCGGGACAGGGCCTACGAG. Amino acid sequence: CSANDRDRAYE. The CDR3 in full is CSANDRDRAYEQYF.

On this clone: Read data end 3 residues before the CDR3 end; the end is taken from the germline J gene. The chain has TRBV6-1 and TRBJ2-5; D perhaps matches TRBD1 (6 bases). The CDR3 consists of 16 residues. CDR1 MNHNS and CDR2 SASEGT come from the germline V gene. V gave up 2 bases and J gave up 4 bases, with 17 bases separating them. The CDR3 bases that were read are TGTGCCAGCAGTGAAAACCCCGCGAGAGGGGGAGAGACC. It encodes CASSENPARGGET. The full CDR3 sequence reads CASSENPARGGETQYF.